The TCR beta chain under discussion was sequenced for a study of Ad26.COV2.S vaccination and SARS-CoV-2 variants. The treatment denotes: about 20 received Ad26.COV2.S at low or high dose, single or two shots; several received placebo; per-sample allocation not given. Vaccine and placebo recipients were sampled on day 63 after the first injection. This adult donor, from Boston, was 18-55 years old. Trimming took 3 bases from V and 0 from J, leaving 11 bases between them. This CDR3 has 15 amino acids. Germline-derived CDR1 and CDR2 are SGHRS and YFSETQ. Generated by immunoSEQ multiplex PCR, the TCRdb table keeps only in-frame clones and is missing some. The sample includes about 680,000 clones, more than 80% seen only once; the top ten take over 1.3%.

The input for sequencing was peripheral blood, taken in a trial of Ad26.COV2.S vaccine versus placebo. This chain uses TRBV5-1 with TRBJ2-3, with D unclear. The receptor comes from a person between 18 and 60 years old who received the Ad26.COV2.S COVID-19 vaccine or a placebo. DNA of the CDR3: TGCGCCAGCAGCTATGTCTCCCCTAGCACAGATACGCAGTATTTT. Encoded protein: CASSYVSPSTDTQYF.